What follows are 13 T cell receptor beta chains derived from one specimen sequenced in a study of molecular identifiers for immune sequencing clone quantification. TCRdb ran MiXCR on the PCR reads and lists one entry per CDR3 protein. Counted here are about 330,000 distinct CDR3 sequences, roughly 24% occurring once; the ten biggest clones make up 0.65% to 0.95%. The material sequenced was naive CD8+ T cells from blood, with Jurkat cell RNA spiked in. Subset meaning: FACS-sorted CD8+CD4-CCR7+CD45RA+ naive T cells. The receptors come from a human donor in good health. Some libraries in this study had Jurkat cell RNA spiked in.

This clonotype was counted at least ten times. The chain links TRBV6-6 to TRBJ2-7; 7 nucleotides line up with TRBD1. The germline CDR1 and CDR2 sequences are MNHNY and SVGAGI (reference sequence). Unmatched junction bases numbered 2, after V lost 0 bases and J lost 0 bases. The CDR3 runs to 15 residues. This CDR3 reads CASSYSTGSSYEQYF. The CDR3 bases are TGTGCCAGCAGTTACTCGACAGGGAGCTCCTACGAGCAGTACTTC.

As to this clonotype: A single base separates this from a much larger clone, so it may be a read error. This chain uses TRBV2 with TRBJ2-3; the D call may be TRBD1 or TRBD2 (5 bases each). V lost 6 bases to trimming and J lost 1 base, with 14 bases between them. The CDR3 loop spans 15 amino acids. Germline V gene sequence: CDR1 SNHLY, CDR2 FYNNEI. The CDR3 bases are TGTGCCAGCAGCGGGGCAGAGAGGTGCACAGATACGCAGTATTTT. Translated: CASSGAERCTDTQYF.

Many counts were recorded for this clonotype. V and J are TRBV12-3 or TRBV12-4 and TRBJ2-5; 9 bases are shared with TRBD1. This CDR3 is 14 amino acids long. Losses at the gene ends were 5 bases for V and 4 bases for J; bases not matched to a gene: 5. The CDR3, as DNA: TGTGCCAGCAGTCCGGAGGACAGGGGAGAGACCCAGTACTTC. Translated: CASSPEDRGETQYF.

Details on this clonotype: A clone one base away is much larger, so this may be a read error. No conserved phenylalanine or tryptophan ends this CDR3, so it is likely a read error. V is TRBV29-1 and J is TRBJ1-1; perhaps TRBD1 as D (5 bases). V shed 6 bases and J shed 1 base, with 12 bases lying between them. In germline, CDR1 is SQVTM, CDR2 ANQGSEA. CDR3 size: 13 residues. The CDR3 spells CSVMGGWNTEAFS. The CDR3 DNA reads TGCAGCGTCATGGGGGGGTGGAACACTGAAGCTTTCTCT.

This clonotype was picked up many times. This sequence joins TRBV7-2 and TRBJ2-7, with TRBD1 matching over 7 bases. Germline V gives CDR1 SGHTA, CDR2 FQGNSA. V was pared by 4 bases and J by 7 bases, with 16 bases of the junction left unmatched. This CDR3 is built from 16 residues. CDR3 coding DNA: TGTGCCAGCAGCTCAGACAGGGCTCACCGGTCTGAAGAGCAGTACTTC. It encodes CASSSDRAHRSEEQYF.

The table lists this clonotype with a few counts. Here the CDR3 reads CASSYPGTTSSTDTQYF. The CDR3 DNA is TGCGCCAGCAGCTATCCCGGGACAACTTCTAGCACAGATACGCAGTATTTT. The gene calls are TRBV4-1 and TRBJ2-3, with D tentatively TRBD1 (6 bases). The CDR3 spans 17 residues. CDR1 is MGHRA, CDR2 YSYEKL, per germline. V was shortened by 5 bases and J by 0 bases, with 18 bases between the two germline ends.

The chain carries TRBV6-1 and TRBJ1-2; D remains unclear. There are 15 residues in the CDR3. Trimming left V 2 bases short and J 4 bases short, with 14 bases between. Germline V gene sequence: CDR1 MNHNS, CDR2 SASEGT. CDR3 sequence (DNA): TGTGCCAGCAGTGAAACGATGGGCTTACTCTATGGCTACACCTTC. Amino acid sequence: CASSETMGLLYGYTF.

Notes on this clonotype: This may come from a read error, since a much larger clone is one base off. V usage is TRBV5-6 and J usage is TRBJ1-1; D might be TRBD1 (5 bases). CDR3 length: 14 residues. Germline V gene lookup returns CDR1 SGHDT and CDR2 YYEEEE. Trimming took off 3 bases at V and 5 bases at J, with 14 bases between the two ends. CDR3 nucleotides: TGTGCCAGCAGCTCGGGGCTGGATAGGACTGAAGCTTTCTTT. Its protein is CASSSGLDRTEAFF.

This clonotype was seen ten or more times. The genes are TRBV7-9 and TRBJ2-3, with 7 bases that match TRBD2. The CDR3 sequence is 15 residues long. The V gene end was trimmed by 5 bases and the J gene end by 2 bases; junction bases not matched to a gene: 7. CDR1 is SEHNR and CDR2 is FQNEAQ in the germline V gene (reference sequence). The CDR3 DNA reads as TGTGCCAGCAGCCTAATTAGCGGGTACACAGATACGCAGTATTTT. Translation gives CASSLISGYTDTQYF.

This clonotype has a count of ten or more. V gene TRBV29-1 combines with J gene TRBJ1-1, with a possible D match to TRBD1 (5 bases). Germline CDR1 and CDR2: SQVTM and ANQGSEA. The CDR3 runs 13 residues. The ends were cut back, 2 bases at V and 1 base at J, with 8 bases in the middle. For the CDR3, the DNA is TGCAGCGTTGAAACCGGGGCGAACACTGAAGCTTTCTTT. It codes for CSVETGANTEAFF.

This rearrangement joins TRBV5-8 to TRBJ2-1; perhaps TRBD2 as D (7 bases). The CDR3 consists of 17 residues. The germline V gene has CDR1 SGHTS and CDR2 YDEGEE. V shed 4 bases and J shed 0 bases, with 17 bases lying between them. This chain's CDR3 is CASSGGGAGSSYNEQFF. CDR3 nucleotides: TGTGCCAGCAGCGGGGGCGGAGCGGGAAGCTCCTACAATGAGCAGTTCTTC.

This chain links TRBV7-6 with TRBJ2-1, with TRBD2 matching over 10 bases. Germline V CDR1 and CDR2: SGHVS, FNYEAQ. The V segment lost 3 bases and the J segment 3 bases; nucleotides outside the gene matches: 8. This CDR3 has 17 amino acids. CDR3 DNA: TGTGCCAGCAGCTTGGGACATAGCGGGGGGTTCTACAATGAGCAGTTCTTC. Protein: CASSLGHSGGFYNEQFF.

Remarks on this clonotype: At one end, the junction sequence differs from germline, possibly due to a read error. The V call is TRBV7-8, the J call TRBJ2-7, with D tentatively TRBD2 (6 bases). Germline V gene sequence: CDR1 SGHVS, CDR2 FQNEAQ. This CDR3 has 15 amino acids. In DNA, the CDR3 is TGTGCCAGCAGCTTAGTTGGGGGACTCACGTACGAGCTGTACTTC. It codes for CASSLVGGLTYELYF.